This TCR beta chain was obtained from a study of OX40 agonist ivuxolimab in advanced cancers. Trimming took off 2 bases at V and 8 bases at J, with 15 bases between the two ends. The length of the CDR3 is 14 residues. The germline V gene encodes CDR1 MNHNY and CDR2 SVGAGI (reference sequence). Here immunoSEQ multiplex PCR was the method, and the copy in TCRdb shows in-frame clones only, minus some. The sample consists of around 61,000 clones, about 90% of them appearing once. Findings and limits, study-wide: Researchers did not determine the expanded peripheral T cells' antigen specificity.

As concerns this clone: Its antigen is not identified.

The source is an adult with an advanced solid tumor such as melanoma, head and neck, liver or kidney cancer. V and J are TRBV6-6 and TRBJ1-1; a weak D match, TRBD1 (6 bases). The input for sequencing was CD4+ or CD8+ T cells sorted from blood, taken in a trial of the OX40 agonist ivuxolimab. CDR3: CASSYGWRGGEAFF. For the CDR3, the DNA is TGTGCCAGCAGTTACGGATGGAGGGGGGGCGAAGCTTTCTTT.